These 8 T cell receptor beta chains originate from one sample sequenced in a study of cytomegalovirus exposure and HLA in healthy donors. The repertoire was sequenced with immunoSEQ multiplex PCR; TCRdb's copy has only in-frame clones and lacks some. The sample has about 110,000 clones, about 85% seen once; the top ten hold 3% to 3.5%. Sequences were obtained from PBMCs. These receptors were collected from a woman in her late teens or twenties in good health and CMV-seronegative.

The rearrangement joins TRBV7-9 to TRBJ2-5; D is perhaps TRBD2 (7 bases). Trimming took 2 bases from V and 5 from J, leaving 15 bases between them. The CDR3 runs to 15 residues. CDR1 SEHNR and CDR2 FQNEAQ come from the germline V gene (reference sequence). CDR3 loop: CASSLPGGQMETQYF. CDR3 nucleotides: TGTGCCAGCAGCTTACCGGGAGGACAGATGGAGACCCAGTACTTC.

The genes are TRBV27 and TRBJ2-3; 12 nucleotides agree with TRBD1. Trimming at V came to 5 bases and at J to 6 bases, leaving 6 bases not matched to a gene. The CDR3 covers 15 residues. From germline, CDR1 is MNHEY and CDR2 SMNVEV (reference sequence). The CDR3 is CASSTGTGGPDTQYF. DNA for the CDR3: TGTGCCAGCAGTACCGGGACAGGGGGCCCGGATACGCAGTATTTT.

The chain recombines TRBV28 with TRBJ1-5; the D is unclear. This CDR3 comprises 14 residues. V dropped 11 bases and J dropped 1 base, with 15 bases sitting between them. The V gene's germline CDR1 is MDHEN and CDR2 SYDVKM. This chain's CDR3 is CAGKGGRSNQPQHF. Written as DNA, the CDR3 is TGTGCCGGAAAAGGCGGGCGAAGCAATCAGCCCCAGCATTTT. Together with reference TRBV28 and TRBJ1-5, the CDR3 gives the full variable domain: DVKVTQSSRYLVKRTGEKVFLECVQDMDHENMFWYRQDPGLGLRLIYFSYDVKMKEKGDIPEGYSVSREKKERFSLILESASTNQTSMYLCAGKGGRSNQPQHFGDGTRLSIL.

CDR3 sequence: CASGPMEVSYEQYF. For the CDR3, the DNA is TGTGCTAGTGGTCCTATGGAGGTCTCCTACGAGCAGTACTTC. The V call is TRBV12-5, the J call TRBJ2-7, with D maybe TRBD2 (5 bases). The V end lost 5 bases, the J end lost 0 bases, and 11 bases lay between the germline ends. The CDR3 runs 14 residues. Germline loops: CDR1 LGHNT, CDR2 FRNRAP. The full variable domain, its missing parts supplied by reference TRBV12-5 and TRBJ2-7, is DARVTQTPRHKVTEMGQEVTMRCQPILGHNTVFWYRQTMMQGLELLAYFRNRAPLDDSGMPKDRFSAEMPDATLATLKIQPSEPRDSAVYFCASGPMEVSYEQYFGPGTRLTVT.

The V gene is TRBV18, the J gene TRBJ2-1; 9 bases are shared with TRBD2. The CDR3 totals 16 residues. The ends lost 4 bases at V and 2 bases at J; junction bases unmatched: 6. Per germline, CDR1 KGHSH and CDR2 LQKENI. The CDR3 loop reads CASSLQTSGPYNEQFF. As DNA, the CDR3 is TGTGCCAGCTCACTACAGACTAGCGGACCCTACAATGAGCAGTTCTTC.

This clone was observed a handful of times. This chain joins TRBV5-4 and TRBJ1-1; possibly TRBD1 for D (5 bases). CDR3 size: 16 residues. V was trimmed by 0 bases and J by 4 bases, leaving 16 bases between them. Germline V gene sequence: CDR1 SGHNT, CDR2 YYREEE (reference sequence). The CDR3 DNA sequence: TGTGCCAGCAGCTTGGATCGATGGCAGGGCGGCACTGAAGCTTTCTTT. Translation: CASSLDRWQGGTEAFF. Based on the CDR3 plus reference TRBV5-4 and TRBJ1-1, the full variable domain is ETGVTQSPTHLIKTRGQQVTLRCSSQSGHNTVSWYQQALGQGPQFIFQYYREEENGRGNFPPRFSGLQFPNYSSELNVNALELDDSALYLCASSLDRWQGGTEAFFGQGTRLTVV.

The rearrangement links TRBV27 to TRBJ2-1, with TRBD2 matching over 11 bases. The germline CDR1 and CDR2 sequences are MNHEY and SMNVEV (reference sequence). V lost 11 bases and J lost 4; bases outside the gene matches: 13. This CDR3 is 16 amino acids long. The CDR3 spells CASRSYPSGGYNEQFF. The CDR3 DNA sequence: TGTGCCTCCCGAAGCTACCCTAGCGGGGGGTACAATGAGCAGTTCTTC.

The chain carries TRBV2 and TRBJ2-2, with 13 nucleotides matching TRBD2. V dropped 7 bases and J dropped 6; count of bases not matched to a gene: 11. Per germline, CDR1 SNHLY and CDR2 FYNNEI. CDR3 length equals 17 residues. The CDR3: CASTKTSGGAGAGELFF. The CDR3 DNA reads as TGTGCCAGCACCAAAACTAGCGGGGGGGCTGGGGCCGGGGAGCTGTTTTTT.